These T cell receptor beta chains were read from a single sample in a study of vaccination effects on CD4 cells after COVID-19. The assay was immunoSEQ multiplex PCR, and TCRdb's table has in-frame clones only and misses some. The table shows 65,000 to 85,000 clones, with 80% occurring only once. No cognate antigen is known for these TCRs. Sequenced here: CD4+ T cells from PBMCs cultured with SARS-CoV-2 spike peptides, sampled before COVID-19 vaccination. The receptors stem from a human donor who received a COVID-19 vaccine. CDR3s include the opening cysteine and the closing phenylalanine or tryptophan. A D gene is named only where the DNA matches it firmly. Clone size is not always given. Where it is, it says once, few, many or a class for expanded clones.

TRBJ2-5,once,TRBD1,13,TRBV6-5,TGTGCCACGGACAGGGGGCGTCAAGAGACCCAGTACTTC,CATDRGRQETQYF
TRBJ2-1,-,-,21,TRBV9,TGTGCCAGCAGCGAGGTGGACAGGGAGGGCTCATCGAGAAGATACTACAATGAGCAGTTCTTC,CASSEVDREGSSRRYYNEQFF
TRBJ1-1,once,-,13,TRBV6-5,TGTGCCAGCACCCTAGGACTCTACACTGAAGCTTTCTTT,CASTLGLYTEAFF
TRBJ2-2,few,-,11,TRBV28,TGTGCCAGTAGTATCCCCGGGGAGCTGTTTTTT,CASSIPGELFF
TRBJ2-1,-,-,13,TRBV5-1,TGCGCCAGCAGCCCCCCCTCGGACAATGAGCAGTTCTTC,CASSPPSDNEQFF
TRBJ2-1,-,-,16,TRBV18,TGTGCCAGCTCACATGACATAGGGACCTCCTACAATGAGCAGTTCTTC,CASSHDIGTSYNEQFF
TRBJ2-5,-,-,15,TRBV6-5,TGTGCCAGCAGATTCCATTCCGGGATACAAGAGACCCAGTACTTC,CASRFHSGIQETQYF
TRBJ2-3,-,-,14,TRBV25-1,TGTGCCAGCAGTGAACAGGCCGGAGGAGATACGCAGTATTTT,CASSEQAGGDTQYF
TRBJ2-3,-,TRBD2,16,TRBV7-2,TGTGCCAGCAGCCCGAGTCCGACTAGCGGGGCCGCTACGCAGTATTTT,CASSPSPTSGAATQYF
TRBJ1-3,-,TRBD1,16,TRBV5-3,TGTGCCAGAAGCTTGACGGGACAGGGGGCTGGAAACACCATATATTTT,CARSLTGQGAGNTIYF
TRBJ2-1,-,-,11,TRBV19,TGTGCCAGTAGTAACAGCCCTGAGCAGTTCTTC,CASSNSPEQFF
TRBJ1-5,-,TRBD1,15,TRBV5-1,TGCGCCAGCAGCTTGGAGGGACAGAACAATCAGCCCCAGCATTTT,CASSLEGQNNQPQHF
TRBJ1-1,-,-,16,TRBV30,TGTGCCTGGAGTGTACTTTATGGGGGACTGAACACTGAAGCTTTCTTT,CAWSVLYGGLNTEAFF
TRBJ2-1,-,-,18,TRBV9,TGTGCCAGCAGCGTAATTCCAATGGGGAGCTACCAATACAATGAGCAGTTCTTC,CASSVIPMGSYQYNEQFF
TRBJ2-3,-,TRBD2,15,TRBV2,TGTGCCAGCAGTGTAATTAGCGGGGGAACAGATACGCAGTATTTT,CASSVISGGTDTQYF
TRBJ2-5,-,-,12,TRBV6-5,TGTGCCAGCAGGCCAGGGGTAGAGACCCAGTACTTC,CASRPGVETQYF
TRBJ2-1,-,TRBD1,15,TRBV11-3,TGTGCCAGCAGCTTACCGGGACAGTCCTACAATGAGCAGTTCTTC,CASSLPGQSYNEQFF
TRBJ2-1,-,TRBD2,16,TRBV5-1,TGCGCCAGCAGCCCCCTAGCGGGGGGGAGGAGTAATGAGCAGTTCTTC,CASSPLAGGRSNEQFF
TRBJ2-2,-,-,18,TRBV7-9,TGTGCCAGCAGCTTAGACCCGGGTGCGGCAGTTTACACCGGGGAGCTGTTTTTT,CASSLDPGAAVYTGELFF
TRBJ1-6,-,-,14,TRBV5-8,TGTGCCAGCAGCTTGGAACGGATTAATTCACCCCTCCACTTT,CASSLERINSPLHF
TRBJ2-5,-,TRBD2,14,TRBV7-9,TGTGCCAGCAGCCCGAGCGGGGGTAAAGAGACCCAGTACTTC,CASSPSGGKETQYF